Following are 15 T cell receptor beta chains from one sample sequenced in a study of CD8 T cells in Susac syndrome. With random hexamers, reverse transcription was performed on about 0.5 to 1 ug of RNA. In TCRdb, the immunoSEQ multiplex PCR reads were re-called with MiXCR into one record per CDR3 protein. There are 180,000 or so distinct CDR3 sequences in the sample; over 85% occur only once, and 0.085% to 0.11% lies in the top ten. The sequencing input was CD4+ T cells from PBMCs. These receptors were taken from a human donor in good health.

The chain recombines TRBV3-1 with TRBJ2-2, with TRBD2 as a possible D gene (5 bases). The CDR3 covers 18 residues. Germline CDR1 is LGHDT and CDR2 is YNNKEL (reference sequence). V shed 4 bases and J shed 3 bases, with 21 bases lying between them. CDR3 DNA sequence: TGTGCCAGCAGCCGATCGGCAATGGGAGTGTGGGACACCGGGGAGCTGTTTTTT. This codes for CASSRSAMGVWDTGELFF.

Turning to this clonotype: The DNA is left out, because the CDR3 cannot be placed on it with certainty; the CDR3 is given as TCRdb lists it. The chain joins TRBV30 to TRBJ1-2. The CDR3 is 15 amino acids in total, end residues counted. The germline V gene encodes CDR1 GTSNPN and CDR2 SVGIG (reference sequence). The CDR3 loop reads CAWSVLVFSNYGYTF.

This clonotype came up once. The CDR3 sequence is CASSRQAAYEQYF. In DNA, the CDR3 is TGTGCCAGCAGTCGACAGGCCGCCTACGAGCAGTACTTC. The V gene is TRBV27, the J gene TRBJ2-7, with a tentative D call TRBD1 (6 bases). The germline CDR1 and CDR2 sequences are MNHEY and SMNVEV (reference sequence). This CDR3 is built from 13 residues. Trimming stripped 5 bases from V and 2 bases from J, with 10 bases between.

This chain links TRBV9 with TRBJ2-4; TRBD2 matches 8 bases. The trim removed 0 bases at V and 8 bases at J, leaving 10 bases unmatched. There are 16 residues in the CDR3. Germline V gene sequence: CDR1 SGDLS, CDR2 YYNGEE. The CDR3 nucleotides read TGTGCCAGCAGCGTAGGTTCGGGAGGGGCCCTAGACATTCAGTACTTC. It yields the protein CASSVGSGGALDIQYF.

In nucleotides, the CDR3 is TGTGCCTGGGGAAGACACTACGAGCAGTACTTC. Protein product: CAWGRHYEQYF. The chain combines TRBV30 with TRBJ2-7, with unresolved D. V was shortened by 5 bases and J by 3 bases, with 8 bases between the two germline ends. Germline V gene lookup returns CDR1 GTSNPN and CDR2 SVGIG (reference sequence). The CDR3 extends over 11 amino acids. Together with reference TRBV30 and TRBJ2-7, the CDR3 gives the full variable domain: SQTIHQWPATLVQPVGSPLSLECTVEGTSNPNLYWYRQAAGRGLQLLFYSVGIGQISSEVPQNLSASRPQDRQFILSSKKLLLSDSGFYLCAWGRHYEQYFGPGTRLTVT.

This chain uses TRBV29-1 with TRBJ2-7, with D tentatively TRBD1 or TRBD2 (5 bases each). Germline lookup yields CDR1 SQVTM and CDR2 ANQGSEA. The CDR3 totals 13 residues. The V end was cut by 5 bases, the J end by 2 bases, with 13 bases between. The CDR3 DNA reads as TGCAGCGTTACGGGACCCCAAGCCTACGAGCAGTACTTC. It specifies CSVTGPQAYEQYF.

This chain joins TRBV11-3 and TRBJ2-5, with D maybe TRBD1 (6 bases). Germline-derived CDR1 and CDR2 are SGHNT and YENEEA. Trimming pared 5 bases from V and 5 bases from J, leaving 18 bases between. This CDR3 has 15 amino acids. The CDR3 loop is CASSPNRQDVETQYF. As DNA, the CDR3 is TGTGCCAGCAGCCCCAACCGACAGGACGTCGAGACCCAGTACTTC.

The chain combines TRBV20-1 with TRBJ2-3; TRBD2 agrees at 12 bases. Per the germline V gene, CDR1 is DFQATT and CDR2 is SNEGSKA (reference sequence). The CDR3 is 16 residues long. After removal of 5 bases from V and 0 bases from J, the junction contained 6 bases not matched to a gene. CDR3 protein: CSAYTGTSGSTDTQYF. The CDR3, as DNA: TGCAGTGCTTACACCGGGACTAGCGGGAGCACAGATACGCAGTATTTT.

The chain joins TRBV29-1 to TRBJ1-1, with 9 bases that match TRBD1. The CDR3 is made up of 13 amino acids. Germline V gene lookup returns CDR1 SQVTM and CDR2 ANQGSEA. V was pared by 7 bases and J by 3 bases, with 6 bases of the junction left unmatched. CDR3: CSAGGQGDTEAFF. The CDR3, as DNA: TGCAGCGCTGGGGGACAGGGCGACACTGAAGCTTTCTTT.

The CDR3, as DNA: TGTGCCAGCAGTTACTCGACAGGGGTAATGAACACTGAAGCTTTCTTT. It translates to CASSYSTGVMNTEAFF. The chain uses TRBV6-5 and TRBJ1-1, with 8 positions matching TRBD1. Germline lookup yields CDR1 MNHEY and CDR2 SVGAGI. V dropped 0 bases and J dropped 0; count of bases not matched to a gene: 3. The CDR3 covers 16 residues.

This sequence joins TRBV20-1 and TRBJ2-2; unclear D gene. The CDR3 sequence is 17 residues long. Germline V gene data show CDR1 as DFQATT and CDR2 as SNEGSKA (reference sequence). Deletions cut 3 bases from V and 5 bases from J, with 22 bases between. The CDR3 nucleotides are TGCAGTGCTAGCACGCCCTCGGCCCTCCGAAAGACCGGGGAGCTGTTTTTT. This encodes CSASTPSALRKTGELFF.

The chain employs TRBV20-1 and TRBJ1-2, with 9 bases identical to TRBD1. The V and J ends lost 1 base and 10 bases, in that order; junction bases with no gene match: 4. The germline gives CDR1 DFQATT, CDR2 SNEGSKA (reference sequence). The CDR3 contains 12 residues. CDR3 protein: CSARAGQGHYTF. DNA of the CDR3: TGCAGTGCTAGAGCGGGACAGGGTCACTACACCTTC.

V usage is TRBV12-3 or TRBV12-4 and J usage is TRBJ2-5, with D possibly TRBD2 on 5 matching bases. The CDR3 contains 13 residues. V was trimmed by 0 bases and J by 7 bases, leaving 9 bases between them. CDR3 DNA sequence: TGTGCCAGCAGTTTAGCGGGAGAGGTGACCCAGTACTTC. This sequence encodes CASSLAGEVTQYF.

This chain joins TRBV20-1 and TRBJ2-3, with D possibly matching TRBD2 (5 bases). The germline CDR1 and CDR2 sequences are DFQATT and SNEGSKA (reference sequence). Between the trimmed V and J ends, which lost 4 bases and 2 bases, there was a span of 16 bases. The length of the CDR3 is 15 residues. The CDR3 DNA reads as TGCAGTGCTAATTCGGGGTCGGCCCACACAGATACGCAGTATTTT. Translating gives CSANSGSAHTDTQYF.

This chain uses TRBV30 with TRBJ1-1; D gene unclear. V was clipped by 0 bases and J by 11 bases, with 10 bases between them. The CDR3 has 11 amino acids. Germline V gene data show CDR1 as GTSNPN and CDR2 as SVGIG (reference sequence). DNA for the CDR3: TGTGCCTGGAGTGTAACCTCCGTGGCTTTCTTT. Amino acids: CAWSVTSVAFF.